This TCR beta chain was documented in a study of response to subunit inactivated influenza vaccine. Overall study findings and caveats: A suggestion made by the authors is that each seasonal influenza vaccination recruits few new T cells.

TCRdb processed the RT-PCR reads anew with MiXCR; each CDR3 protein has one entry. The table has fewer than 400,000 distinct CDR3 sequences, 20% to 25% seen once. This clonotype was seen only a few times. Its specificity is not known. This CDR3 is built from 15 residues. V was clipped by 4 bases and J by 0 bases, with 11 bases between them. The germline V gene encodes CDR1 SGHRS and CDR2 YFSETQ. The specimen was PBMCs from blood, collected approximately 20 months after vaccination. The chain combines TRBV5-1 with TRBJ1-5; D is unresolved. The TCR sequence derives from a man aged 50-75 years who received an inactivated influenza vaccine. CDR3 residues: CASSRGAPSNQPQHF. CDR3 bases: TGCGCCAGCAGCCGCGGAGCCCCTAGCAATCAGCCCCAGCATTTT.